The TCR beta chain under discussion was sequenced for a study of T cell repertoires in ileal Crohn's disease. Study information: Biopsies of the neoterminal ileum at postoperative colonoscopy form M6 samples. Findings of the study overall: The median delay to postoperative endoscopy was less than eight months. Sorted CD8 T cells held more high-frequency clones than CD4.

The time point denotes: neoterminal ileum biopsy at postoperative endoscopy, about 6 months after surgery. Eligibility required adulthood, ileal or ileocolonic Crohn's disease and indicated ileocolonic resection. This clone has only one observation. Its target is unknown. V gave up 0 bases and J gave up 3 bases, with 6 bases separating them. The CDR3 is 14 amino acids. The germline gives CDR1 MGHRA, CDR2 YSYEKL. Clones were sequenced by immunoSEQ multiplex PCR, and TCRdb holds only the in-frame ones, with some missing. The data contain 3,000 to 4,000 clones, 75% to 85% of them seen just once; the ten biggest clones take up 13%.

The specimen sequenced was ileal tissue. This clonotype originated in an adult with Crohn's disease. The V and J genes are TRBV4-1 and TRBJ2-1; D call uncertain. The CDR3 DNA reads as TGCGCCAGCAGCCAAGAAACTGGCTACAATGAGCAGTTCTTC. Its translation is CASSQETGYNEQFF.